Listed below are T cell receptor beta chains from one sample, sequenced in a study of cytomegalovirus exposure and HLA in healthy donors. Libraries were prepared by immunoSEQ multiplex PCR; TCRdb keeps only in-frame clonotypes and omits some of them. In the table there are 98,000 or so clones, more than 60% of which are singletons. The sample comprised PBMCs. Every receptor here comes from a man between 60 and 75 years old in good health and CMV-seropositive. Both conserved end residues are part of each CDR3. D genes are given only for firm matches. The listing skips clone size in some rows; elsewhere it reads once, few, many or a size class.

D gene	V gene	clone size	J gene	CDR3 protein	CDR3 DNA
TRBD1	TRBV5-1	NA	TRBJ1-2	CASSSTGAYGYTF	TGCGCCAGCAGCTCGACAGGGGCGTATGGCTACACCTTC
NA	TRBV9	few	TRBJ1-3	CASSGASSSGNTIYF	TGTGCCAGCAGCGGCGCCTCGAGCTCTGGAAACACCATATATTTT
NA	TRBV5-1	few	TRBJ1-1	CASSLKGFTEAFF	TGCGCCAGCAGCTTAAAGGGGTTCACTGAAGCTTTCTTT
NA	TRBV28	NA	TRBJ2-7	CASSLWVGEEYF	TGTGCCAGCAGTTTATGGGTGGGGGAGGAGTACTTC
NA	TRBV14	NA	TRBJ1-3	CASSTATGLIGNTIYF	TGTGCCAGCAGTACCGCAACAGGGTTAATTGGAAACACCATATATTTT
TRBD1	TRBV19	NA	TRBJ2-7	CASSKGQDYEQYF	TGTGCCAGTAGTAAAGGACAGGACTACGAGCAGTACTTC
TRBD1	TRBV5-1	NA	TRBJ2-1	CASSLVGQSSYNEQFF	TGCGCCAGCAGCTTGGTGGGACAGAGTTCCTACAATGAGCAGTTCTTC
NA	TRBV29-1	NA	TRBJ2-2	CSVRIGGTGELFF	TGCAGCGTTAGGATAGGGGGCACCGGGGAGCTGTTTTTT
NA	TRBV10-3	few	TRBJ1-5	CAISEADSSNQPQHF	TGTGCCATCAGTGAGGCCGACAGTAGCAATCAGCCCCAGCATTTT
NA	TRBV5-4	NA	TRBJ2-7	CASSLYPGSEQYF	TGTGCCAGCAGCTTGTACCCCGGGAGCGAGCAGTACTTC
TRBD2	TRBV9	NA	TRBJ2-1	CASSDPIEAGERLSSYNEQFF	TGTGCCAGCAGCGACCCAATTGAGGCGGGGGAACGTCTTAGCTCCTACAATGAGCAGTTCTTC
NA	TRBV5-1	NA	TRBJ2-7	CASSLGRSYEQYF	TGCGCCAGCAGCTTGGGCCGGTCCTACGAGCAGTACTTC
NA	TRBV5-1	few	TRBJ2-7	CASSFGGNEQYF	TGCGCCAGCAGCTTTGGGGGGAACGAGCAGTACTTC